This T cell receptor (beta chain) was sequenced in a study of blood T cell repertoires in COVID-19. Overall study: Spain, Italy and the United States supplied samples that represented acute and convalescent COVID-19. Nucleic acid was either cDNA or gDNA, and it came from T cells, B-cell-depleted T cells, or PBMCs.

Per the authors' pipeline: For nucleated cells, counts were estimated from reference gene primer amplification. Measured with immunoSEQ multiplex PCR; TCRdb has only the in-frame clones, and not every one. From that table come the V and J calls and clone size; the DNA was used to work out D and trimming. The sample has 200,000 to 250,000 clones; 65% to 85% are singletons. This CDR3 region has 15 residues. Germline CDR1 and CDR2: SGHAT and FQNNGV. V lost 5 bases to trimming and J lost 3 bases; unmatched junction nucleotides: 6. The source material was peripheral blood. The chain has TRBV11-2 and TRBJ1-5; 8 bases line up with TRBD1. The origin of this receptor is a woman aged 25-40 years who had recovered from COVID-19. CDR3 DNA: TGTGCCAGCAGCCTCACGGACAGGGACAATCAGCCCCAGCATTTT. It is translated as CASSLTDRDNQPQHF.